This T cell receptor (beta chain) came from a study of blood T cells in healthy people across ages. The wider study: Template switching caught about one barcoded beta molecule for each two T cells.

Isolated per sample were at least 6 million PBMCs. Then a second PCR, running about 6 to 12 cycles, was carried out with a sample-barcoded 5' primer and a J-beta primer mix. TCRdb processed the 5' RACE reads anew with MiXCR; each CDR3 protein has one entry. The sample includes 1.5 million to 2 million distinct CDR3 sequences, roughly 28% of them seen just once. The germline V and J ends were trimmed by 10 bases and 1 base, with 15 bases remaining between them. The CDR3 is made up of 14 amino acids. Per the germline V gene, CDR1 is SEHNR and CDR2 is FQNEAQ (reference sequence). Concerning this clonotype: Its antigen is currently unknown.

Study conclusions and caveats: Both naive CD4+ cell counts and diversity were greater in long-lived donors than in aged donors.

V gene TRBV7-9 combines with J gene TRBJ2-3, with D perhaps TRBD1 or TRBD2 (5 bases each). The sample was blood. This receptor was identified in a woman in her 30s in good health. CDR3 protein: CATPPMGGTDTQYF. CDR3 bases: TGTGCCACCCCTCCCATGGGGGGCACAGATACGCAGTATTTT.